A single sample gave rise to the 16 T cell receptor beta chains below, sequenced in a study of blood T cell repertoires in COVID-19. Measured with immunoSEQ multiplex PCR; TCRdb has only the in-frame clones, and not every one. The sample has some 130,000 clones, approximately 88% seen once. The material sequenced was PBMCs or T cells enriched from blood (not recorded which). These TCRs come from a man aged 35-49 years with acute COVID-19.

CDR3 coding DNA: TGTGCCAGCAGTTACTCGGCAGGGGATAATTCACCCCTCCACTTT. Translating it yields CASSYSAGDNSPLHF. V gene TRBV6-2 or TRBV6-3 combines with J gene TRBJ1-6; perhaps TRBD1 as D (6 bases). Germline values: CDR1 MNHEY, CDR2 SVGEGT. V was shortened by 0 bases and J by 5 bases, with 8 bases between the two germline ends. This CDR3 is built from 15 residues.

Only one count was recorded for this clone. The chain uses TRBV18 and TRBJ2-1, with D unresolved. V was cut by 0 bases and J by 1 base, with 7 bases left in between. The CDR3 runs to 15 residues. The germline V gene has CDR1 KGHSH and CDR2 LQKENI. The DNA of the CDR3 is TGTGCCAGCTCACCACCGACATTTTCCTACAATGAGCAGTTCTTC. This gives the protein CASSPPTFSYNEQFF.

This chain uses TRBV5-4 with TRBJ2-2; 7 positions match TRBD1. V shed 0 bases, J shed 3 bases, and the junction held 5 bases outside the gene matches. There are 16 residues in the CDR3. In germline, CDR1 is SGHNT, CDR2 YYREEE (reference sequence). The CDR3 DNA reads TGTGCCAGCAGCTTGGTTGGGACAGAGGACACCGGGGAGCTGTTTTTT. Protein sequence: CASSLVGTEDTGELFF.

This chain uses TRBV11-3 with TRBJ2-1; 7 bases fit TRBD2. Trimming took 5 bases from V and 4 from J; bases not matched to a gene: 11. The CDR3 is 16 amino acids. Germline CDR1 reads SGHNT; CDR2 reads YENEEA. CDR3 protein: CASSLLGAGAYNEQFF. As DNA, the CDR3 is TGTGCCAGCAGCCTCCTGGGCGCGGGAGCATACAATGAGCAGTTCTTC. The variable domain in full, with the rest retrieved from reference TRBV11-3 and TRBJ2-1, is EAGVVQSPRYKIIEKKQPVAFWCNPISGHNTLYWYLQNLGQGPELLIRYENEEAVDDSQLPKDRFSAERLKGVDSTLKIQPAELGDSAVYLCASSLLGAGAYNEQFFGPGTRLTVL.

The V and J genes are TRBV7-2 and TRBJ2-7, with TRBD1 identical over 7 bases. The J segment lost 3 bases and the V segment lost 4 bases, leaving 12 bases of the junction unmatched. The CDR3 has 16 residues. The germline V gene encodes CDR1 SGHTA and CDR2 FQGNSA. The CDR3 loop reads CASSYPGQTPLYEQYF. The CDR3 DNA follows: TGTGCCAGCAGCTACCCGGGACAGACTCCCCTCTACGAGCAGTACTTC.

Only one count was recorded for this clone. The chain carries TRBV7-8 and TRBJ2-2; tentatively, D is TRBD2 (6 bases). CDR3 size: 14 residues. Germline V CDR1 and CDR2: SGHVS, FQNEAQ. Deletions cut 4 bases from V and 13 bases from J, with 19 bases between. The CDR3 region has the DNA TGTGCCAGCAGCTCCGAGAGACTAGGACGGTGGCTGTTTTTT. Amino acids: CASSSERLGRWLFF.

The V gene is TRBV7-9, the J gene TRBJ1-4; D is unclear. Germline CDR1 reads SEHNR; CDR2 reads FQNEAQ (reference sequence). Between the trimmed V and J ends, which lost 5 bases and 0 bases, there was a span of 7 bases. CDR3 length equals 14 residues. The CDR3 coding sequence is TGTGCCAGCAGCCAACGGGCAACTAATGAAAAACTGTTTTTT. Translated, it gives CASSQRATNEKLFF.

The chain couples TRBV7-2 to TRBJ2-7; 7 nucleotides line up with TRBD2. Germline assignment: CDR1 SGHTA and CDR2 FQGNSA. Germline trimming cut 2 bases from V and 3 bases from J; bases unmatched to any gene: 10. The CDR3 consists of 16 residues. CDR3 sequence: CASSLKRGEGHYEQYF. The CDR3 bases are TGTGCCAGCAGCTTAAAGAGAGGGGAGGGCCACTACGAGCAGTACTTC.

The chain is built from TRBV4-3 and TRBJ2-1; 9 bases are shared with TRBD2. This CDR3 has 15 amino acids. The V segment lost 1 base and the J segment 6 bases; nucleotides outside the gene matches: 4. Germline V gene data show CDR1 as LGHNA and CDR2 as YSLEER. The CDR3 nucleotides read TGCGCCAGCAGCCAAGTTGCGGGAGGGTTCAATGAGCAGTTCTTC. Protein: CASSQVAGGFNEQFF.

The CDR3 protein is CASSLGRRQGLYNEQFF. The CDR3 DNA is TGTGCCAGCAGCTTAGGCCGGAGACAGGGACTCTACAATGAGCAGTTCTTC. The chain uses TRBV13 and TRBJ2-1; possibly TRBD1 for D (7 bases). The CDR3 has 17 amino acids. The ends were cut back, 0 bases at V and 3 bases at J, with 15 bases in the middle. From germline, CDR1 is PRHDT and CDR2 FYEKMQ (reference sequence).

This clone occurred a few times. The chain has TRBV4-1 and TRBJ2-7; 8 bases fit TRBD2. This CDR3 has 15 amino acids. Germline CDR1 MGHRA, CDR2 YSYEKL. V was clipped by 4 bases and J by 1 base; unmatched bases: 6. CDR3 in amino acids: CASSRGIAGSYEQYF. The CDR3 DNA sequence: TGCGCCAGCAGCCGAGGAATAGCGGGGTCCTACGAGCAGTACTTC.

This chain joins TRBV6-1 and TRBJ1-5; 8 bases line up with TRBD1. Germline assignment: CDR1 MNHNS and CDR2 SASEGT. Losses at the gene ends were 4 bases for V and 3 bases for J; bases not matched to a gene: 20. The CDR3 sequence is 20 residues long. CDR3 sequence (DNA): TGTGCCAGCAGTGCGACCTTAACCGGGACAGGACCCTTGACCAATCAGCCCCAGCATTTT. It codes for CASSATLTGTGPLTNQPQHF.

The V call is TRBV24-1, the J call TRBJ2-3; TRBD2 agrees at 11 bases. The CDR3 has 13 amino acids. The V gene's germline CDR1 is KGHDR and CDR2 SFDVKD. Trimming cost V 10 bases and J 8 bases; bases outside gene matches: 7. The CDR3 DNA reads as TGTGCCACACTAGCGGGGGAAGTCGGTACGCAGTATTTT. It encodes CATLAGEVGTQYF.

The CDR3 loop is CASSPRIGGAAYNEQFF. The CDR3 nucleotides read TGTGCCAGCAGCCCCCGGATTGGAGGGGCGGCCTACAATGAGCAGTTCTTC. The chain has TRBV9 and TRBJ2-1; D perhaps matches TRBD2 (6 bases). The CDR3 length is 17 residues. The V gene's germline CDR1 is SGDLS and CDR2 YYNGEE. Trimming cost V 4 bases and J 2 bases, with 19 bases left between them.

The chain recombines TRBV28 with TRBJ1-4; possible D gene TRBD1, 5 bases. From germline, CDR1 is MDHEN and CDR2 SYDVKM. This CDR3 is built from 15 residues. V was cut by 5 bases and J by 4 bases, with 14 bases left in between. CDR3 nucleotides: TGTGCCAGCAGTCCACTCACAGGATTTAATGAAAAACTGTTTTTT. Its protein is CASSPLTGFNEKLFF.

This chain links TRBV11-2 with TRBJ1-3; 7 bases match TRBD1. Germline V gene lookup returns CDR1 SGHAT and CDR2 FQNNGV. The length of the CDR3 is 14 residues. V lost 6 bases and J lost 6; bases outside the gene matches: 8. CDR3 in amino acids: CASRTTGLANTIYF. CDR3 coding DNA: TGTGCCAGCAGGACGACAGGGTTGGCAAACACCATATATTTT.